The source of this T cell receptor beta chain is a study of blood T cell repertoires in COVID-19. About the study: Acute and convalescent COVID-19 samples came from the United States, Italy and Spain. From T cells, B-cell-depleted T cells, or PBMCs came the material, which was cDNA or gDNA.

Original data processing: How many nucleated cells were present was estimated from reference gene primer amplification. Some clones are missing from TCRdb's copy, which holds only in-frame ones; the method was immunoSEQ multiplex PCR. The D gene and trimming were derived from the DNA, and the V and J assignments and clone size from that table. The sample gives 250,000 to 350,000 clones, roughly 83% of which show up once; 1.4% to 1.5% is in the top ten. The CDR3 has 12 amino acids. V dropped 5 bases and J dropped 0 bases, with 2 bases sitting between them. Looked up from germline, CDR1 is MNHEY and CDR2 is SVGAGI. The Seattle patients, enrolled during active infection, were followed longitudinally.

The origin of this receptor is a human donor with COVID-19, enrolled during active disease. The donor label of this sample is uncertain. Material: peripheral blood. V is TRBV6-5 and J is TRBJ1-5; D not resolved. The CDR3 reads CASSRSNQPQHF. The CDR3 region has the DNA TGTGCCAGCAGTCGTAGCAATCAGCCCCAGCATTTT.